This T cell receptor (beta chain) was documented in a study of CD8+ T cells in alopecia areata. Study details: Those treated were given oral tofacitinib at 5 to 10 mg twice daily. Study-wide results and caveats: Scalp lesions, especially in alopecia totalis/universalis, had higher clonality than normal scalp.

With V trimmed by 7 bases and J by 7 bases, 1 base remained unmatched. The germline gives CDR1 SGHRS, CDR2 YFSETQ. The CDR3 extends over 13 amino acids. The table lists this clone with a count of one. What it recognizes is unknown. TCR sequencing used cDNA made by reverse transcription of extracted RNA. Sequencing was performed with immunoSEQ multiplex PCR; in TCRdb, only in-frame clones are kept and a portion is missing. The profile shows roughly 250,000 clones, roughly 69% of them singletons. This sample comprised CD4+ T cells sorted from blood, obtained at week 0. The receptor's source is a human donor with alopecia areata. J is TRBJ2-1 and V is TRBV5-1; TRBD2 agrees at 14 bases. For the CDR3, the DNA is TGCGCCAGCCGGACTAGCGGGGGGAATGAGCAGTTCTTC. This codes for CASRTSGGNEQFF.